These T cell receptor beta chains were read from a single sample in a study of blood T cell repertoires in COVID-19. Sequencing was performed with immunoSEQ multiplex PCR; in TCRdb, only in-frame clones are kept and a portion is missing. The repertoire includes approximately 200,000 clones, approximately 90% of them detected once, and roughly 3.7% sits in the top ten. Material for sequencing was peripheral blood. All receptors come from a woman in her twenties or thirties with acute or convalescent COVID-19. The CDR3 runs from the conserved cysteine through the conserved F or W. The D gene is left open where the match is weak. Clone sizes are given selectively: once, few, many, or a class where the clone is expanded.

clone size: -; D gene: -; J gene: TRBJ1-2; V gene: TRBV27; CDR3 protein: CASSLDSDSYGYTF; CDR3 DNA: TGTGCCAGCAGTTTGGACTCCGACTCTTATGGCTACACCTTC
clone size: -; D gene: -; J gene: TRBJ2-1; V gene: TRBV5-1; CDR3 protein: CASSLGGGPRNEQFF; CDR3 DNA: TGCGCCAGCAGCTTGGGTGGAGGGCCCAGGAATGAGCAGTTCTTC
clone size: -; D gene: TRBD2; J gene: TRBJ2-5; V gene: TRBV18; CDR3 protein: CAGTSGSGKTQYF; CDR3 DNA: TGTGCCGGGACTAGCGGGAGTGGGAAGACCCAGTACTTC
clone size: -; D gene: TRBD2; J gene: TRBJ2-7; V gene: TRBV11-3; CDR3 protein: CASSRSGRSWGEQYF; CDR3 DNA: TGTGCCAGCAGCCGTAGCGGGAGGTCTTGGGGCGAGCAGTACTTC
clone size: -; D gene: -; J gene: TRBJ2-1; V gene: TRBV7-2; CDR3 protein: CASSLRLGSYNEQFF; CDR3 DNA: TGTGCCAGCAGCTTACGACTAGGCTCCTACAATGAGCAGTTCTTC
clone size: -; D gene: -; J gene: TRBJ2-5; V gene: TRBV4-2; CDR3 protein: CASTNRAGETQYF; CDR3 DNA: TGTGCCAGCACCAACAGGGCTGGAGAGACCCAGTACTTC
clone size: -; D gene: -; J gene: TRBJ2-1; V gene: TRBV7-9; CDR3 protein: CASRGGSGSYNEQFF; CDR3 DNA: TGTGCCAGCAGGGGCGGGTCTGGCTCCTACAATGAGCAGTTCTTC
clone size: few; D gene: TRBD2; J gene: TRBJ2-1; V gene: TRBV5-1; CDR3 protein: CASSLASGRANEQFF; CDR3 DNA: TGCGCCAGCAGCTTGGCTAGCGGGAGGGCTAATGAGCAGTTCTTC
clone size: -; D gene: -; J gene: TRBJ2-1; V gene: TRBV7-2; CDR3 protein: CASSPLTGRQLGNEQFF; CDR3 DNA: TGTGCCAGCAGCCCGCTGACAGGTCGGCAATTAGGCAATGAGCAGTTCTTC
clone size: -; D gene: -; J gene: TRBJ1-4; V gene: TRBV7-2; CDR3 protein: CASSFERGSRGVNEKLFF; CDR3 DNA: TGTGCCAGCAGCTTCGAAAGGGGGAGCCGCGGCGTAAACGAAAAACTGTTTTTT
clone size: -; D gene: -; J gene: TRBJ1-6; V gene: TRBV5-1; CDR3 protein: CASSFTGAYNSPLHF; CDR3 DNA: TGCGCCAGCAGCTTTACGGGGGCCTATAATTCACCCCTCCACTTT
clone size: -; D gene: TRBD1; J gene: TRBJ1-1; V gene: TRBV6-5; CDR3 protein: CASRQGGARTEAFF; CDR3 DNA: TGTGCCAGCAGGCAGGGGGGCGCACGGACTGAAGCTTTCTTT
clone size: few; D gene: TRBD2; J gene: TRBJ2-7; V gene: TRBV5-6; CDR3 protein: CASSSMGLAGHEQYF; CDR3 DNA: TGTGCCAGCAGCTCAATGGGACTAGCGGGACACGAGCAGTACTTC
clone size: -; D gene: -; J gene: TRBJ2-1; V gene: TRBV30; CDR3 protein: CAWSRRLNNEQFF; CDR3 DNA: TGTGCCTGGAGTAGGCGGTTAAACAATGAGCAGTTCTTC
clone size: -; D gene: TRBD1; J gene: TRBJ2-7; V gene: TRBV27; CDR3 protein: CASRVGTGGIYEQYF; CDR3 DNA: TGTGCCAGCAGAGTCGGGACAGGGGGCATTTACGAGCAGTACTTC
clone size: once; D gene: -; J gene: TRBJ2-5; V gene: TRBV19; CDR3 protein: CASSNRQETQYF; CDR3 DNA: TGTGCCAGTAGTAACAGGCAAGAGACCCAGTACTTC
clone size: -; D gene: -; J gene: TRBJ2-3; V gene: TRBV5-1; CDR3 protein: CASSLEGSGGDTQYF; CDR3 DNA: TGCGCCAGCAGCTTGGAGGGTAGCGGAGGGGATACGCAGTATTTT
clone size: -; D gene: TRBD2; J gene: TRBJ2-2; V gene: TRBV10-1; CDR3 protein: CASSEKGLANKVTGELFF; CDR3 DNA: TGCGCCAGCAGTGAGAAGGGACTAGCGAATAAGGTGACCGGGGAGCTGTTTTTT
clone size: -; D gene: TRBD2; J gene: TRBJ2-7; V gene: TRBV30; CDR3 protein: CALSGTSSSEQYF; CDR3 DNA: TGTGCCCTATCCGGGACTAGCAGTAGCGAGCAGTACTTC
clone size: -; D gene: -; J gene: TRBJ1-1; V gene: TRBV29-1; CDR3 protein: CSVPRGGEAFF; CDR3 DNA: TGCAGCGTGCCCAGGGGCGGGGAAGCTTTCTTT
clone size: -; D gene: TRBD1; J gene: TRBJ1-2; V gene: TRBV6-1; CDR3 protein: CASSEGAGQGNFYGYTF; CDR3 DNA: TGTGCCAGCAGTGAAGGTGCGGGACAGGGGAATTTCTATGGCTACACCTTC
clone size: once; D gene: -; J gene: TRBJ2-1; V gene: TRBV28; CDR3 protein: CASSPRWGTGGGSVNEQFF; CDR3 DNA: TGTGCCAGCAGTCCCCGCTGGGGTACTGGAGGCGGAAGTGTGAATGAGCAGTTCTTC
clone size: -; D gene: -; J gene: TRBJ2-5; V gene: TRBV30; CDR3 protein: CAWGRRSPGTQYF; CDR3 DNA: TGTGCCTGGGGCAGAAGGAGCCCTGGGACCCAGTACTTC
clone size: once; D gene: TRBD2; J gene: TRBJ2-7; V gene: TRBV2; CDR3 protein: CASSDRLAGGCF; CDR3 DNA: TGTGCCAGCAGTGATCGACTAGCGGGAGGGTGCTTC
clone size: -; D gene: -; J gene: TRBJ2-3; V gene: TRBV24-1; CDR3 protein: CATSDPPGRTDTQYF; CDR3 DNA: TGTGCCACCAGTGATCCCCCGGGTCGCACAGATACGCAGTATTTT
clone size: -; D gene: -; J gene: TRBJ1-1; V gene: TRBV19; CDR3 protein: CASSIDREGTEAFF; CDR3 DNA: TGTGCCAGTAGTATAGACAGGGAGGGCACTGAAGCTTTCTTT
clone size: -; D gene: TRBD2; J gene: TRBJ2-2; V gene: TRBV7-9; CDR3 protein: CASSLVGLRENGELFF; CDR3 DNA: TGTGCCAGCAGCTTAGTTGGTTTGCGGGAGAACGGGGAGCTGTTTTTT
clone size: -; D gene: TRBD2; J gene: TRBJ2-1; V gene: TRBV2; CDR3 protein: CVSSERLAGREFF; CDR3 DNA: TGTGTCAGCAGTGAAAGACTAGCGGGAAGGGAGTTCTTC
clone size: -; D gene: TRBD2; J gene: TRBJ2-3; V gene: TRBV28; CDR3 protein: CATGGPGTSGSTQYF; CDR3 DNA: TGTGCCACCGGGGGTCCCGGGACTAGCGGGAGTACGCAGTATTTT
clone size: few; D gene: -; J gene: TRBJ1-3; V gene: TRBV5-1; CDR3 protein: CASSRDSGNTIYF; CDR3 DNA: TGCGCCAGTTCGAGGGACTCTGGAAACACCATATATTTT
clone size: -; D gene: -; J gene: TRBJ1-3; V gene: TRBV6-5; CDR3 protein: CASKATSGNTIYF; CDR3 DNA: TGTGCCAGCAAAGCGACCTCTGGAAACACCATATATTTT
clone size: -; D gene: -; J gene: TRBJ1-2; V gene: TRBV7-9; CDR3 protein: CASSFGVRYTF; CDR3 DNA: TGTGCCAGCAGCTTCGGGGTCCGTTACACCTTC
clone size: -; D gene: -; J gene: TRBJ2-7; V gene: TRBV3-1/TRBV3-2; CDR3 protein: CASSQGPDSYEQYF; CDR3 DNA: TGTGCCAGCAGCCAAGGCCCGGACTCTTACGAGCAGTACTTC
clone size: -; D gene: TRBD2; J gene: TRBJ2-2; V gene: TRBV18; CDR3 protein: CASSPAPGLATGELFF; CDR3 DNA: TGTGCCAGCTCACCTGCACCGGGACTAGCCACCGGGGAGCTGTTTTTT
clone size: few; D gene: -; J gene: TRBJ1-6; V gene: TRBV6-5; CDR3 protein: CASRRSGDSPLHF; CDR3 DNA: TGTGCCAGCAGGCGATCAGGGGATTCACCCCTCCACTTT
clone size: -; D gene: -; J gene: TRBJ2-5; V gene: TRBV5-6; CDR3 protein: CASSVQDRAGDQETQYF; CDR3 DNA: TGTGCCAGCAGCGTGCAGGACAGGGCGGGGGACCAAGAGACCCAGTACTTC
clone size: -; D gene: TRBD1; J gene: TRBJ2-3; V gene: TRBV9; CDR3 protein: CASSGGGGQVTDTQYF; CDR3 DNA: TGTGCCAGCAGCGGAGGTGGTGGACAGGTCACAGATACGCAGTATTTT
clone size: -; D gene: -; J gene: TRBJ1-5; V gene: TRBV5-5; CDR3 protein: CASSLDPGPQHF; CDR3 DNA: TGTGCCAGCAGCTTGGATCCGGGACCCCAGCATTTT
clone size: -; D gene: TRBD1; J gene: TRBJ2-2; V gene: TRBV7-6; CDR3 protein: CASSLGDRGGYTGELFF; CDR3 DNA: TGTGCCAGCAGCTTAGGGGACAGGGGAGGTTACACCGGGGAGCTGTTTTTT
clone size: -; D gene: TRBD1; J gene: TRBJ2-2; V gene: TRBV5-5; CDR3 protein: CASSYRGNTGELFF; CDR3 DNA: TGTGCCAGCAGCTACAGGGGCAACACCGGGGAGCTGTTTTTT
clone size: -; D gene: TRBD1; J gene: TRBJ1-2; V gene: TRBV7-2; CDR3 protein: CASRLHTGGNYGYTF; CDR3 DNA: TGTGCCAGCAGGCTCCATACAGGGGGAAACTATGGCTACACCTTC
clone size: -; D gene: TRBD1; J gene: TRBJ1-3; V gene: TRBV29-1; CDR3 protein: CSVKTGGRNTIYF; CDR3 DNA: TGCAGCGTTAAAACAGGGGGAAGAAACACCATATATTTT
clone size: -; D gene: TRBD1; J gene: TRBJ2-7; V gene: TRBV28; CDR3 protein: CASRTPGTGGEQYF; CDR3 DNA: TGTGCCAGCAGGACACCTGGGACAGGGGGCGAGCAGTACTTC
clone size: few; D gene: TRBD2; J gene: TRBJ2-7; V gene: TRBV7-8; CDR3 protein: CASSLTSGTTYEQYF; CDR3 DNA: TGTGCCAGCAGCTTAACTAGCGGGACCACCTACGAGCAGTACTTC
clone size: -; D gene: -; J gene: TRBJ1-1; V gene: TRBV7-2; CDR3 protein: CASSLAHTRTEAFF; CDR3 DNA: TGTGCCAGCAGCTTAGCGCATACGAGGACTGAAGCTTTCTTT
clone size: -; D gene: TRBD1; J gene: TRBJ2-7; V gene: TRBV7-2; CDR3 protein: CASSRTGSSYEQYF; CDR3 DNA: TGTGCCAGCAGCAGGACAGGGAGCTCCTACGAGCAGTACTTC
clone size: -; D gene: -; J gene: TRBJ1-2; V gene: TRBV28; CDR3 protein: CASGGFGYTF; CDR3 DNA: TGTGCCAGCGGCGGATTTGGCTACACCTTC
clone size: -; D gene: -; J gene: TRBJ1-3; V gene: TRBV12-3/TRBV12-4; CDR3 protein: CASSLYSGNTIYF; CDR3 DNA: TGTGCCAGCAGTCTCTACTCTGGAAACACCATATATTTT
clone size: -; D gene: TRBD1; J gene: TRBJ2-5; V gene: TRBV5-1; CDR3 protein: CASSRTGVGETQYF; CDR3 DNA: TGCGCCAGCAGCCGTACAGGGGTGGGTGAGACCCAGTACTTC
clone size: -; D gene: -; J gene: TRBJ1-2; V gene: TRBV5-1; CDR3 protein: CASSSGDGYTF; CDR3 DNA: TGCGCCAGCAGCTCAGGGGATGGCTACACCTTC
clone size: -; D gene: -; J gene: TRBJ2-3; V gene: TRBV30; CDR3 protein: CAWDSGTDTQYF; CDR3 DNA: TGTGCCTGGGACAGTGGTACAGATACGCAGTATTTT
clone size: -; D gene: -; J gene: TRBJ1-1; V gene: TRBV5-1; CDR3 protein: CASSIPRTGAEAFF; CDR3 DNA: TGCGCCAGCAGCATCCCCCGAACAGGCGCTGAAGCTTTCTTT
clone size: -; D gene: TRBD2; J gene: TRBJ2-5; V gene: TRBV6-5; CDR3 protein: CASSDSWGGETQYF; CDR3 DNA: TGTGCCAGCAGTGACTCTTGGGGGGGGGAGACCCAGTACTTC
clone size: -; D gene: -; J gene: TRBJ2-1; V gene: TRBV10-3; CDR3 protein: CAISESQDLYNEQFF; CDR3 DNA: TGTGCCATCAGTGAGTCGCAGGATTTATACAATGAGCAGTTCTTC
clone size: -; D gene: TRBD1; J gene: TRBJ2-7; V gene: TRBV30; CDR3 protein: CAWSAGTGTLEQYF; CDR3 DNA: TGTGCCTGGTCCGCCGGGACAGGGACGCTCGAGCAGTACTTC
clone size: -; D gene: TRBD1; J gene: TRBJ1-1; V gene: TRBV6-5; CDR3 protein: CASSQGVEAFF; CDR3 DNA: TGTGCCAGCTCCCAGGGGGTTGAAGCTTTCTTT
clone size: -; D gene: TRBD1; J gene: TRBJ2-2; V gene: TRBV9; CDR3 protein: CASTPRDRVGGTGELFF; CDR3 DNA: TGTGCCAGCACCCCCCGGGACAGGGTCGGGGGCACCGGGGAGCTGTTTTTT
clone size: -; D gene: TRBD1; J gene: TRBJ2-7; V gene: TRBV18; CDR3 protein: CASSPGTGYYEQYF; CDR3 DNA: TGTGCCAGCTCACCAGGGACAGGGTATTACGAGCAGTACTTC